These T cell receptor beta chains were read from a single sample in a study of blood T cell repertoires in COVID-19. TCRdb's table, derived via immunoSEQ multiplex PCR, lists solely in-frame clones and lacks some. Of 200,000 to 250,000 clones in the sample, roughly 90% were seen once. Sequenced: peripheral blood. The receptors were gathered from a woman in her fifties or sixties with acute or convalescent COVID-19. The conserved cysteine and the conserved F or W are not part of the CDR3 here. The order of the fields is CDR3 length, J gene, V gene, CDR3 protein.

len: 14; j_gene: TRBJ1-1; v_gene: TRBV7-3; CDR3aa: ASSLTFDRANTEAF
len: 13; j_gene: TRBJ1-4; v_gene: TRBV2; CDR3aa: ASSLGQGRVKKLF
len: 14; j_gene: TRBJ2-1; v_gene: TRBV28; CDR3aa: ASSYPAGGSYNEQF
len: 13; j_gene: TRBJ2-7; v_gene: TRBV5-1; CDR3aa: ASSLSTLSSYEQY
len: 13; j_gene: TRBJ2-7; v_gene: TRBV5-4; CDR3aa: ASSPLGGDSYEQY
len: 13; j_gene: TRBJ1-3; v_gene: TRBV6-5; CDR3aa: ASGGGALSGNTIY
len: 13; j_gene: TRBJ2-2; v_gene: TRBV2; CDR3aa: ASRVSGRGTGELF
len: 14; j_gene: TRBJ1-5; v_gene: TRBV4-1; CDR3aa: ASSQAYGAGNQPQH
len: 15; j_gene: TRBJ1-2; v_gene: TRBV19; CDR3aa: ASSIEETGAGNYGYT
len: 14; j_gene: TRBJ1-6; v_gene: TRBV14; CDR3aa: ASSQRPEVVNSPLH
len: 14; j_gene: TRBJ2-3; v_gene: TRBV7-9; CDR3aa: ASSLGLAGHTDTQY
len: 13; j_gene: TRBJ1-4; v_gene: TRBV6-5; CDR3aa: ASSQDRATNEKLF
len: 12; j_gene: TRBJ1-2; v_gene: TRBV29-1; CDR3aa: SVDVAGSGYGYT
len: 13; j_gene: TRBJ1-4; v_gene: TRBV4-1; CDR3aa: ASSQDTATNEKLF
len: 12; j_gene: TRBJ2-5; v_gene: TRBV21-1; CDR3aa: ASSKEGGLETQY
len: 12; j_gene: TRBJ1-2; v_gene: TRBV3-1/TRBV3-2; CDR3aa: ASSQAGTPYGYT
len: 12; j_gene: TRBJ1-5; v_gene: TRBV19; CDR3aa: ASSFGSRRQPQH
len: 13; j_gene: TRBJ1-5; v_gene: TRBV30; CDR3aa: AWSRGQLGNQPQH
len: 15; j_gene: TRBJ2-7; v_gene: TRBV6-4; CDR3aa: ASRAGTSGFKGYEQY
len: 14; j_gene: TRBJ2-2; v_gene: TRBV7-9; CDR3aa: ASSPPYRGGTGELF
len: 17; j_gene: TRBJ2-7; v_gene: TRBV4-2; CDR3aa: ASSQAVGISGRVPYEQY
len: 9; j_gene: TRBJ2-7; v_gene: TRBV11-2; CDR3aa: ASSSGDPQY
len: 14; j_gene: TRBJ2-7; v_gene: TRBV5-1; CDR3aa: ASSSSGTGIRYEQY
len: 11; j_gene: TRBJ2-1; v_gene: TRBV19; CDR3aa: ASSTGQGGEQF
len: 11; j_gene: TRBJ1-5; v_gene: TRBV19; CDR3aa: ASSSDLLQPQH
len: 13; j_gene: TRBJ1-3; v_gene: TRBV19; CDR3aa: ASSMEVNSGNTIY
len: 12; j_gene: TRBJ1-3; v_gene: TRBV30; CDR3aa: AWSARGTGNTIY
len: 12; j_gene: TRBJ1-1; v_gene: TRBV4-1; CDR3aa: ASRPQGPRTEAF
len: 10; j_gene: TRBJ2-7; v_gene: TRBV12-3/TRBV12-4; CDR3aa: ASSLGQWEQY
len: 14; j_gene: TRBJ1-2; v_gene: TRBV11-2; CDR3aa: ASSARAIRGSDGYT
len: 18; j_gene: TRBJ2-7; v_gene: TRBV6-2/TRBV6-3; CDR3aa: ASSYPAGRGGFGDSYEQY
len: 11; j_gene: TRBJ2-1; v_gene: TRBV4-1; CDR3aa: ATLGLAGAEQF
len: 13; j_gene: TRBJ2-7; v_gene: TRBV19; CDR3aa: ASRPGTSGRNEQY
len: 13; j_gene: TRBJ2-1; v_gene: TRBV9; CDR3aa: ASSVGGSPSNEQF
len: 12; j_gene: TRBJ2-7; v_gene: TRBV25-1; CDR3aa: ASSRRAGGLEQY
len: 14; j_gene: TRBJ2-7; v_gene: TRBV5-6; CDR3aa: ASSLAARGLLDEQY
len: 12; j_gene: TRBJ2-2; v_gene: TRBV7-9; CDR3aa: ASSPPQATGELF
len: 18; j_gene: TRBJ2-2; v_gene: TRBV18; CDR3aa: ASSPIRNCGQGAQGGELF
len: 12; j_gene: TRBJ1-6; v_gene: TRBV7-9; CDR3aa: ASSKGTDNSPLH
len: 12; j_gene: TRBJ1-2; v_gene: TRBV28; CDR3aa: ASSLSGTAYGYT
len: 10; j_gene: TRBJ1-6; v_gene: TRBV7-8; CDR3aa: ASSSINSPLH
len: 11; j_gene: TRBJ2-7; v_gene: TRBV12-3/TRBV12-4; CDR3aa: ASSLGQSYEQY
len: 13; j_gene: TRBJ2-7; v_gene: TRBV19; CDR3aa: ASSTSGQGVYEQY
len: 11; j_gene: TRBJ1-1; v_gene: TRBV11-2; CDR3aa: ASSFGEGTEAF
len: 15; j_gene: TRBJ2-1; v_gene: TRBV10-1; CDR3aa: ASSEGAVGGTYNEQF
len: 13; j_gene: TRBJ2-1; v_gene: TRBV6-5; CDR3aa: ASSRGQGAYNEQF
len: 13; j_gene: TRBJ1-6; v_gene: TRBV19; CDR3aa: ASSPPTSRDSPLH
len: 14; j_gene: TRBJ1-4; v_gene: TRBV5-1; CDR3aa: ASSLPSGLVDEKLF